The rows below give T cell receptor beta chains drawn from one sample of a study of blood T cell repertoires in COVID-19. Method: immunoSEQ multiplex PCR; TCRdb's copy keeps in-frame clones and lacks some. The table includes about 77,000 clones, 80% detected once. Sequencing used peripheral blood. The receptors were sampled from an older woman with acute or convalescent COVID-19. Both conserved end residues are part of each CDR3. The D gene is left open where the match is weak. Not every row has a clone size; where given, it reads once, few, many or a size class.

J gene: TRBJ2-5; clone size: NA; V gene: TRBV6-5; D gene: NA; CDR3 DNA: TGTGCCAGCAGTTACTCTTGGAGGGCCGAAGAGACCCAGTACTTC; CDR3 protein: CASSYSWRAEETQYF
J gene: TRBJ1-2; clone size: once; V gene: TRBV18; D gene: TRBD1; CDR3 DNA: TGTGCCAGCTCACCACCGATGACAGGGGAAGGCTATGGCTACACCTTC; CDR3 protein: CASSPPMTGEGYGYTF
J gene: TRBJ1-2; clone size: NA; V gene: TRBV4-2; D gene: NA; CDR3 DNA: TGTGCCAGCAGCCAAGATCTTCGGAGGGGCTACACCTTC; CDR3 protein: CASSQDLRRGYTF
J gene: TRBJ2-3; clone size: NA; V gene: TRBV4-3; D gene: TRBD2; CDR3 DNA: TGCGCCAGCAGCCAGTACTGGTCCGGGGGGGCTGGAGATACGCAGTATTTT; CDR3 protein: CASSQYWSGGAGDTQYF
J gene: TRBJ1-1; clone size: NA; V gene: TRBV25-1; D gene: NA; CDR3 DNA: TGTGCCAGCAGTGTAGGGGTCTGGACTGAAGCTTTCTTT; CDR3 protein: CASSVGVWTEAFF
J gene: TRBJ2-5; clone size: NA; V gene: TRBV11-2; D gene: NA; CDR3 DNA: TGTGCCAGCAGCTTAGCCCTAGGGGGCCAAGAGACCCAGTACTTC; CDR3 protein: CASSLALGGQETQYF
J gene: TRBJ1-2; clone size: once; V gene: TRBV7-9; D gene: NA; CDR3 DNA: TGTGCCAGCAGCTTCGAACAGGCGAACTATGGCTACACCTTC; CDR3 protein: CASSFEQANYGYTF
J gene: TRBJ1-1; clone size: NA; V gene: TRBV6-5; D gene: TRBD1; CDR3 DNA: TGTGCCAGCTTAAAACAGGGGGTCACTGAAGCTTTCTTT; CDR3 protein: CASLKQGVTEAFF
J gene: TRBJ1-3; clone size: NA; V gene: TRBV7-2; D gene: NA; CDR3 DNA: TGTGCCAGCAGTCTTGGAATCGGGGGTGTGGACACCATATATTTT; CDR3 protein: CASSLGIGGVDTIYF
J gene: TRBJ2-1; clone size: NA; V gene: TRBV4-3; D gene: TRBD2; CDR3 DNA: TGCGCCAGCAGCCAAGATAGACTAGCGGGGGCCCTCCTATACAATGAGCAGTTCTTC; CDR3 protein: CASSQDRLAGALLYNEQFF
J gene: TRBJ1-1; clone size: NA; V gene: TRBV19; D gene: NA; CDR3 DNA: TGTGCCAGTAGTATAGGGCAGTCCCAGCGAGCTTTCTTT; CDR3 protein: CASSIGQSQRAFF
J gene: TRBJ1-1; clone size: NA; V gene: TRBV6-2/TRBV6-3; D gene: NA; CDR3 DNA: TGTGCCAGCAGTTACCAGCTTCAGGGGTGGACTGAAGCTTTCTTT; CDR3 protein: CASSYQLQGWTEAFF
J gene: TRBJ2-1; clone size: NA; V gene: TRBV6-2/TRBV6-3; D gene: NA; CDR3 DNA: TGTGCCAGCAGTTACTCGATTGGGCGGGGCAGCTCCTACAATGAGCAGTTCTTC; CDR3 protein: CASSYSIGRGSSYNEQFF
J gene: TRBJ1-1; clone size: once; V gene: TRBV7-9; D gene: NA; CDR3 DNA: TGTGCCAGCAGCGAGGGGGTGAACACTGAAGCTTTCTTT; CDR3 protein: CASSEGVNTEAFF
J gene: TRBJ2-7; clone size: NA; V gene: TRBV6-2/TRBV6-3; D gene: TRBD1; CDR3 DNA: TGTGCCAGCAGTTACCTGGACAGGGGATTCTCCTACGAGCAGTACTTC; CDR3 protein: CASSYLDRGFSYEQYF
J gene: TRBJ1-2; clone size: NA; V gene: TRBV12-3/TRBV12-4; D gene: TRBD1; CDR3 DNA: TGTGCCAGCAGTTGGTACACAGGGGACGGCTACACCTTC; CDR3 protein: CASSWYTGDGYTF
J gene: TRBJ1-5; clone size: NA; V gene: TRBV2; D gene: NA; CDR3 DNA: TGTGCCAGCAGTGACGGTCAGCCCCAGCATTTT; CDR3 protein: CASSDGQPQHF
J gene: TRBJ1-2; clone size: NA; V gene: TRBV27; D gene: TRBD1; CDR3 DNA: TGTGCCAGCAGCACCTCTGGACAGGGCTTTGGCTACACCTTC; CDR3 protein: CASSTSGQGFGYTF
J gene: TRBJ1-3; clone size: NA; V gene: TRBV10-3; D gene: NA; CDR3 DNA: TGTGCCATCAGTGACAGGTATACAGGGAACACCATATATTTT; CDR3 protein: CAISDRYTGNTIYF
J gene: TRBJ2-1; clone size: few; V gene: TRBV4-2; D gene: TRBD2; CDR3 DNA: TGTGCCAGCAGCCAAGGGGCTAGCGGGTCCCTACCGGGGAATGAGCAGTTCTTC; CDR3 protein: CASSQGASGSLPGNEQFF
J gene: TRBJ2-1; clone size: once; V gene: TRBV12-5; D gene: TRBD2; CDR3 DNA: TGTGCTAGTGGTCATGGACTAGCCCCTAATGAGCAGTTCTTC; CDR3 protein: CASGHGLAPNEQFF
J gene: TRBJ1-4; clone size: NA; V gene: TRBV4-2; D gene: NA; CDR3 DNA: TGTGCCAGCAGCCAAGAGGGGGCCGACGAAAAACTGTTTTTT; CDR3 protein: CASSQEGADEKLFF
J gene: TRBJ1-4; clone size: NA; V gene: TRBV3-1/TRBV3-2; D gene: NA; CDR3 DNA: TGTGCCAGCAGCCTTGACAGTGAAAAACTGTTTTTT; CDR3 protein: CASSLDSEKLFF
J gene: TRBJ1-2; clone size: NA; V gene: TRBV11-2; D gene: TRBD1; CDR3 DNA: TGTGCCAGCAGAAACGGACAGGGTGGGGGCTACACCTTC; CDR3 protein: CASRNGQGGGYTF
J gene: TRBJ2-1; clone size: few; V gene: TRBV9; D gene: TRBD2; CDR3 DNA: TGTGCCAGCAGCGTAACTAGCGGGGGGGCCCCTGAGCAGTTCTTC; CDR3 protein: CASSVTSGGAPEQFF
J gene: TRBJ1-1; clone size: few; V gene: TRBV4-1; D gene: TRBD1; CDR3 DNA: TGCGCCAGCAGCCTCGGACAGGGGGAAGCTGAAGCTTTCTTT; CDR3 protein: CASSLGQGEAEAFF
J gene: TRBJ1-2; clone size: NA; V gene: TRBV2; D gene: TRBD1; CDR3 DNA: TGTGCCAGCAGTGAACAGGGGGTGGAGGGCTACACCTTC; CDR3 protein: CASSEQGVEGYTF
J gene: TRBJ2-2; clone size: few; V gene: TRBV6-5; D gene: NA; CDR3 DNA: TGTGCCACCTCGTTGGCCGACACCGGGGAGCTGTTTTTT; CDR3 protein: CATSLADTGELFF
J gene: TRBJ1-2; clone size: NA; V gene: TRBV9; D gene: NA; CDR3 DNA: TGTGCCAGCAGCGTAGAGGAGGGTTCTGGCTATGGCTACACCTTC; CDR3 protein: CASSVEEGSGYGYTF
J gene: TRBJ2-2; clone size: NA; V gene: TRBV5-4; D gene: NA; CDR3 DNA: TGTGCCAGCAGCCTCCCACAGGGCAGGGGGGACACCGGGGAGCTGTTTTTT; CDR3 protein: CASSLPQGRGDTGELFF
J gene: TRBJ1-3; clone size: NA; V gene: TRBV3-1/TRBV3-2; D gene: TRBD1; CDR3 DNA: TGTGCCAGCAGCGAGGGACAGGGAGGAAACACCATATATTTT; CDR3 protein: CASSEGQGGNTIYF
J gene: TRBJ2-7; clone size: once; V gene: TRBV4-2; D gene: NA; CDR3 DNA: TGTGCCAGCAGCCAAGAGGACAGATACTCCTACGAGCAGTACTTC; CDR3 protein: CASSQEDRYSYEQYF
J gene: TRBJ2-1; clone size: NA; V gene: TRBV11-2; D gene: NA; CDR3 DNA: TGTGCCAGCACATCTGTACAGGGCAATGAGCAGTTCTTC; CDR3 protein: CASTSVQGNEQFF
J gene: TRBJ2-1; clone size: NA; V gene: TRBV9; D gene: NA; CDR3 DNA: TGTGCCAGCAGCGTGGGGGCGTACAATGAGCAGTTCTTC; CDR3 protein: CASSVGAYNEQFF
J gene: TRBJ1-3; clone size: NA; V gene: TRBV6-6; D gene: NA; CDR3 DNA: TGTGCCAGCAGTTACTCGAAGCAGGCGGGAAACACCATATATTTT; CDR3 protein: CASSYSKQAGNTIYF
J gene: TRBJ1-6; clone size: NA; V gene: TRBV6-6; D gene: NA; CDR3 DNA: TGTGCCAGCAGTTACTCCCAGGTCGACTCACCCCTCCACTTT; CDR3 protein: CASSYSQVDSPLHF
J gene: TRBJ1-4; clone size: NA; V gene: TRBV6-1; D gene: NA; CDR3 DNA: TGTGCCAGCAGTGAGGGGACTTCGACAGATAATGAAAAACTGTTTTTT; CDR3 protein: CASSEGTSTDNEKLFF
J gene: TRBJ1-1; clone size: NA; V gene: TRBV6-5; D gene: TRBD1; CDR3 DNA: TGTGCCAGCAGTTACCCGACAGGGGAAGCTTTCTTT; CDR3 protein: CASSYPTGEAFF
J gene: TRBJ1-4; clone size: NA; V gene: TRBV2; D gene: NA; CDR3 DNA: TGTGCCAGCCGGCGGGCGGAGGAAAAACTGTTTTTT; CDR3 protein: CASRRAEEKLFF
J gene: TRBJ2-5; clone size: NA; V gene: TRBV9; D gene: TRBD2; CDR3 DNA: TGTGCCAGCAGCGTAGACCCCGTAGCGGGGCCGTACCAAGAGACCCAGTACTTC; CDR3 protein: CASSVDPVAGPYQETQYF
J gene: TRBJ1-4; clone size: NA; V gene: TRBV9; D gene: NA; CDR3 DNA: TGTGCCAGCAGTGGACGGGGGGGTCGAGGAGAAAAACTGTTTTTT; CDR3 protein: CASSGRGGRGEKLFF
J gene: TRBJ1-4; clone size: NA; V gene: TRBV19; D gene: NA; CDR3 DNA: TGTGCCAGTAGGCCAGTTGCAACTAATGAAAAACTGTTTTTT; CDR3 protein: CASRPVATNEKLFF
J gene: TRBJ2-5; clone size: NA; V gene: TRBV3-1/TRBV3-2; D gene: TRBD2; CDR3 DNA: TGTGCCAGCAGCTACGGGACTAGCGGGGGGGCTGCAGAGACCCAGTACTTC; CDR3 protein: CASSYGTSGGAAETQYF
J gene: TRBJ1-2; clone size: NA; V gene: TRBV6-5; D gene: NA; CDR3 DNA: TGTGCCAGCAGTTCACAGGGTGGGTGGTTCTATGGCTACACCTTC; CDR3 protein: CASSSQGGWFYGYTF
J gene: TRBJ2-2; clone size: NA; V gene: TRBV29-1; D gene: TRBD1; CDR3 DNA: TGCAGCGTTGCCGGGACAGCGACTAACACCGGGGAGCTGTTTTTT; CDR3 protein: CSVAGTATNTGELFF